This T cell receptor beta chain was sequenced in a study of T cell changes during pregnancy in multiple sclerosis. TCRdb's table, derived via immunoSEQ multiplex PCR, lists solely in-frame clones and lacks some. The repertoire holds fewer than 140,000 clones, under 95% seen once, with around 1.5% in the top ten. The CDR3 spans 12 residues. Germline CDR1 and CDR2: GTSNPN and SVGIG (reference sequence). This sequence was found in a female donor with multiple sclerosis, enrolled in a pregnancy study. The V call is TRBV30, the J call TRBJ1-3, with a weak D call TRBD1 (6 bases). The source material was peripheral blood, sampled after pregnancy. The CDR3 coding sequence is TGTGCGGTCGGGGGGCCTGGAAACACCATATATTTT. This translates into CAVGGPGNTIYF.